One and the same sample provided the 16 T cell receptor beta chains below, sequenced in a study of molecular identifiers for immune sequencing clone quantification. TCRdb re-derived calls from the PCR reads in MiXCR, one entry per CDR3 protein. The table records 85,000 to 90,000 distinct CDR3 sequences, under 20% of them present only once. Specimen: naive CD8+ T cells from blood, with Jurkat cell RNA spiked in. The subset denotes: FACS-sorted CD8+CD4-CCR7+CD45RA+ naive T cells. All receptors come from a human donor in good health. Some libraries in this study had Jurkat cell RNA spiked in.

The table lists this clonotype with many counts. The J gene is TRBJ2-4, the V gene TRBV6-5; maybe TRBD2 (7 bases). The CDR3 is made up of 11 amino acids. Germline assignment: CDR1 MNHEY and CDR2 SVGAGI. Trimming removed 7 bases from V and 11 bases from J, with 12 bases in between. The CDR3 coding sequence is TGTGCCAGCACTCGAGGGGGGGTTCAGTACTTC. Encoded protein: CASTRGGVQYF.

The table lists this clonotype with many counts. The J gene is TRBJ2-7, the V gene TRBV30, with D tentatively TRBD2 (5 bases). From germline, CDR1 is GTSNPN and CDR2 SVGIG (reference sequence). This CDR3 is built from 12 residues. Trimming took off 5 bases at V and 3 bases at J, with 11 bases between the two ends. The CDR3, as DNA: TGTGCCTGGGGCCCCGGGATCTACGAGCAGTACTTC. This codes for CAWGPGIYEQYF.

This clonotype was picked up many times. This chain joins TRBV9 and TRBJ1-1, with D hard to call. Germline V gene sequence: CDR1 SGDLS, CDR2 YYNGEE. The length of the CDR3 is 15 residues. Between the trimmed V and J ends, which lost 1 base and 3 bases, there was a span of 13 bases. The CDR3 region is CASSVTAFAYTEAFF. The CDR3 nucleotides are TGTGCCAGCAGCGTAACAGCGTTCGCGTACACTGAAGCTTTCTTT.

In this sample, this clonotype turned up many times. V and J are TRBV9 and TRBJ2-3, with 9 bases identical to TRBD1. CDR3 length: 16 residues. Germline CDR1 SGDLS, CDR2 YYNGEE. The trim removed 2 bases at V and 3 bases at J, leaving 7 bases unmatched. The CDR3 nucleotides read TGTGCCAGCAGCGTTCGACGGGACAGGGCAACAGATACGCAGTATTTT. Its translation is CASSVRRDRATDTQYF. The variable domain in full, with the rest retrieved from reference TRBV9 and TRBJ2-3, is DSGVTQTPKHLITATGQRVTLRCSPRSGDLSVYWYQQSLDQGLQFLIQYYNGEERAKGNILERFSAQQFPDLHSELNLSSLELGDSALYFCASSVRRDRATDTQYFGPGTRLTVL.

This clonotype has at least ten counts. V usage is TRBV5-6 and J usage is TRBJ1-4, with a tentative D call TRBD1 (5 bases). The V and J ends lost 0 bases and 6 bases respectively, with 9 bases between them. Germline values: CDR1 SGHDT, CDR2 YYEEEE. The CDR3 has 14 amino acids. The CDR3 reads CASSLAKGDEKLFF. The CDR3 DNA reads TGTGCCAGCAGCTTGGCCAAAGGGGATGAAAAACTGTTTTTT.

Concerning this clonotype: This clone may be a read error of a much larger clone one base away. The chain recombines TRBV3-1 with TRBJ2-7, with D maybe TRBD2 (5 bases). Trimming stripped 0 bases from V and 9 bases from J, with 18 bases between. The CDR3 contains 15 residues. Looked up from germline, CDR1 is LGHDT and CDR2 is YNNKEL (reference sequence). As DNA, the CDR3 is TGTGCCAGCAGCCAAGATGAAGGACTGCTCAACGCGCAGTACTTC. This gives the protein CASSQDEGLLNAQYF.

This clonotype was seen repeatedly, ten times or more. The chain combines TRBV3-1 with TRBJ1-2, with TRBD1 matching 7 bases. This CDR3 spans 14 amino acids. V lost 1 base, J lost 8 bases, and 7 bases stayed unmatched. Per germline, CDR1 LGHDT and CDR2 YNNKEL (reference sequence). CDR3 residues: CASSQAGTDGGYTF. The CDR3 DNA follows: TGTGCCAGCAGCCAAGCCGGGACAGATGGAGGCTACACCTTC. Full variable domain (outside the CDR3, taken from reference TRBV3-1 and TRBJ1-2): DTAVSQTPKYLVTQMGNDKSIKCEQNLGHDTMYWYKQDSKKFLKIMFSYNNKELIINETVPNRFSPKSPDKAHLNLHINSLELGDSAVYFCASSQAGTDGGYTFGSGTRLTVV.

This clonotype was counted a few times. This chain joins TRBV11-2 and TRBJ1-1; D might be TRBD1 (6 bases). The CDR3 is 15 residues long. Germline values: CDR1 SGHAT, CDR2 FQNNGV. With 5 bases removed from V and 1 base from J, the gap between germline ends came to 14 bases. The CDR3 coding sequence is TGTGCCAGCAGCGGGACAAATACCCCGAACACTGAAGCTTTCTTT. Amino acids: CASSGTNTPNTEAFF.

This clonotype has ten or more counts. The DNA for the CDR3 is TGCGCCAGCAGCTTGGTATTCCTAAACCCGGTGGAGACCCAGTACTTC. It codes for CASSLVFLNPVETQYF. This sequence joins TRBV5-1 and TRBJ2-5; no firm D call. Germline CDR1 reads SGHRS; CDR2 reads YFSETQ. V lost 0 bases and J lost 5, with 17 bases in between. The CDR3 is 16 amino acids.

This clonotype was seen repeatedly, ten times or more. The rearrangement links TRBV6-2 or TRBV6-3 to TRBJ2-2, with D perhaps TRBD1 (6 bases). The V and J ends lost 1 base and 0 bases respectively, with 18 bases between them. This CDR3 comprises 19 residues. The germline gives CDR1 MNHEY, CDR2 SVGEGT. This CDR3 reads CASSYYGKGVSSNTGELFF. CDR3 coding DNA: TGTGCCAGCAGTTACTATGGAAAGGGGGTATCCTCGAACACCGGGGAGCTGTTTTTT.

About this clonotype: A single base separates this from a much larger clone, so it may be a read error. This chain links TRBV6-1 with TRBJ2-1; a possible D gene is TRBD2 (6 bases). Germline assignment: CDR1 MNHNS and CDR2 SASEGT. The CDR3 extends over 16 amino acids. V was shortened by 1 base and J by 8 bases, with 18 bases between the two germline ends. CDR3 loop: CASSEEVNRGYHEQFF. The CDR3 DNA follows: TGTGCCAGCAGTGAAGAAGTGAATCGGGGGTACCATGAGCAGTTCTTC.

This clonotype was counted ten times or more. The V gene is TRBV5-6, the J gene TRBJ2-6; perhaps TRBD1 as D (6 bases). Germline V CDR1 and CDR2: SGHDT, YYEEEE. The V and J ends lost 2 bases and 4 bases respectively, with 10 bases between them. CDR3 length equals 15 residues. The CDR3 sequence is CASSFQGSGANVLTF. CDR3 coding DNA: TGTGCCAGCAGCTTTCAGGGGTCCGGGGCCAACGTCCTGACTTTC.

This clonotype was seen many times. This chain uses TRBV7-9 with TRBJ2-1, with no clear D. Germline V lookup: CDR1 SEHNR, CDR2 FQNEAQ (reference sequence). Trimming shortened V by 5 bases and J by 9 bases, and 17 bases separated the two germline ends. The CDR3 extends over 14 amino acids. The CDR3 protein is CASSPFSVLIEQFF. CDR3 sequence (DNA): TGTGCCAGCAGCCCATTTTCAGTACTCATTGAGCAGTTCTTC.

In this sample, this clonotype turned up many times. The CDR3 nucleotides are TGTGCCAGTAGTTTCAGGGGGGACACCTACGAGCAGTACTTC. Protein sequence: CASSFRGDTYEQYF. The chain joins TRBV19 to TRBJ2-7; perhaps TRBD1 as D (7 bases). The length of the CDR3 is 14 residues. With 5 bases removed from V and 2 bases from J, the gap between germline ends came to 13 bases. Germline V gives CDR1 LNHDA, CDR2 SQIVND (reference sequence).

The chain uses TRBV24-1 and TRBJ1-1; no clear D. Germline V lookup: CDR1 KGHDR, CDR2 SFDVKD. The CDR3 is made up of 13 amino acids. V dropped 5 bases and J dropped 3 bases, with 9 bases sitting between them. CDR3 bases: TGTGCCACCAGTGTTTCGCAGTACACTGAAGCTTTCTTT. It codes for CATSVSQYTEAFF.

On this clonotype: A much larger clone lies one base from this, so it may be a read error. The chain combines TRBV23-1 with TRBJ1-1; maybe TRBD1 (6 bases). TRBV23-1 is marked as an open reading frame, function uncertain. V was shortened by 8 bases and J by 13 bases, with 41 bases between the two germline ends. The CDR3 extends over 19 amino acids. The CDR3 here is CASRPVEGGEDSCPLVVFF. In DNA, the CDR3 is TGCGCCAGCCGTCCGGTTGAGGGGGGGGAAGACTCCTGCCCTTTGGTAGTTTTCTTT.